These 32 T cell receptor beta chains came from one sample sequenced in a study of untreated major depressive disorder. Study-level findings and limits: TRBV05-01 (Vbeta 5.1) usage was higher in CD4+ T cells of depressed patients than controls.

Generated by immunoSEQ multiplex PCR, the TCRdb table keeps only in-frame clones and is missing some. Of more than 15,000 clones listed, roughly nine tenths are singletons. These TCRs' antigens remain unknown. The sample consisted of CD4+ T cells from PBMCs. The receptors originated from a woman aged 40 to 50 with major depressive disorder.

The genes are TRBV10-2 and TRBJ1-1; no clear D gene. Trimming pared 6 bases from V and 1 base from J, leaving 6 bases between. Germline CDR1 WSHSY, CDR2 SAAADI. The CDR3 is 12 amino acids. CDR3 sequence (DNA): TGCGCCAGCAGAGGCGAGAACACTGAAGCTTTCTTT. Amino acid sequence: CASRGENTEAFF.

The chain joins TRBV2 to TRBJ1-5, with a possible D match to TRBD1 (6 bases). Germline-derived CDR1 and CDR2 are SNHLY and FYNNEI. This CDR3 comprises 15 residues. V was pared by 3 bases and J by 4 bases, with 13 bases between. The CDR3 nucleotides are TGTGCCAGCAGTGATGATCATACAGGGAATCAGCCCCAGCATTTT. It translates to CASSDDHTGNQPQHF.

The CDR3 coding sequence is TGTGCCAGCAGCTTAAGGTCAGGGTCCAATGGCTACACCTTC. Translating gives CASSLRSGSNGYTF. This chain uses TRBV7-2 with TRBJ1-2; perhaps TRBD1 as D (5 bases). CDR3 size: 14 residues. Germline V lookup: CDR1 SGHTA, CDR2 FQGNSA. V was shortened by 2 bases and J by 6 bases, with 13 bases between the two germline ends.

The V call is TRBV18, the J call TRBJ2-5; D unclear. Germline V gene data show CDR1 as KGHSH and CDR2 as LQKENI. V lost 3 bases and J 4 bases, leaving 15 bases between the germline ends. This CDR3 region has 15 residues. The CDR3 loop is CASSPTAAQSETQYF. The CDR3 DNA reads TGTGCCAGCTCACCGACCGCCGCACAATCAGAGACCCAGTACTTC.

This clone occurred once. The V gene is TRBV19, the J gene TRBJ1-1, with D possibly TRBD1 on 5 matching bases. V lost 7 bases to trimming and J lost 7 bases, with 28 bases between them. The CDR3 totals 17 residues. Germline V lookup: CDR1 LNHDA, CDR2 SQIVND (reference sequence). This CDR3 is CASIPVEAGQRRNEAFF. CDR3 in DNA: TGTGCCAGTATCCCCGTAGAGGCAGGGCAACGTCGAAATGAAGCTTTCTTT.

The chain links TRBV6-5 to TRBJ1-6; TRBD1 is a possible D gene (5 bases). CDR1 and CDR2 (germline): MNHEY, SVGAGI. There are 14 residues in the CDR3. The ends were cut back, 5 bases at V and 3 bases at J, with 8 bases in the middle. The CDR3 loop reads CASSRDSYNSPLHF. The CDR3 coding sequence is TGTGCCAGCAGTCGAGACAGCTATAATTCACCCCTCCACTTT.

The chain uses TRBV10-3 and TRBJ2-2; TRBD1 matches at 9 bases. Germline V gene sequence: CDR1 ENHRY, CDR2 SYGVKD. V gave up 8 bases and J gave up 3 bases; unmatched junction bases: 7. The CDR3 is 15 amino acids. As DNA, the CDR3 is TGTGCCATCGGCTCCGGGACAGGGTACACCGGGGAGCTGTTTTTT. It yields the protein CAIGSGTGYTGELFF.

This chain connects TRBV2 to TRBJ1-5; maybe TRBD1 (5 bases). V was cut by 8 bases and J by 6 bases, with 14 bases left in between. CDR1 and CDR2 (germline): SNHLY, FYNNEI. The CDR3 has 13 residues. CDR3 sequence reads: CASDQGRSQPQHF. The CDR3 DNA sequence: TGTGCCAGCGACCAGGGAAGGAGTCAGCCCCAGCATTTT.

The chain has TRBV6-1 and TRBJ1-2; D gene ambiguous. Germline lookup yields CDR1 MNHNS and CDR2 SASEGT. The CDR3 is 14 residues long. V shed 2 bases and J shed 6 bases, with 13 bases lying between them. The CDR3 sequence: CASSEQFGLHGYTF. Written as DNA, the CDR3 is TGTGCCAGCAGTGAACAGTTTGGACTACATGGCTACACCTTC.

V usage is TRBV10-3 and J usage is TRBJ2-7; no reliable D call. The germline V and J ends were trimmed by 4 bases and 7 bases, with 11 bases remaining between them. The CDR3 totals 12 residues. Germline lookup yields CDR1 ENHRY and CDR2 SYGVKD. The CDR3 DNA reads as TGTGCCATCAGTGGCGATGTTGGGGAGCAGTACGTC. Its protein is CAISGDVGEQYV.

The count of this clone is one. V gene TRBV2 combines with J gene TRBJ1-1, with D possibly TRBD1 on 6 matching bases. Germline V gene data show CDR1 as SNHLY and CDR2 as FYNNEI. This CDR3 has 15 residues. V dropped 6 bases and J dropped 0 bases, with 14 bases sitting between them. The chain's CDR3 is CASREQGPMNTEAFF. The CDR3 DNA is TGTGCCAGCAGGGAACAGGGCCCCATGAACACTGAAGCTTTCTTT.

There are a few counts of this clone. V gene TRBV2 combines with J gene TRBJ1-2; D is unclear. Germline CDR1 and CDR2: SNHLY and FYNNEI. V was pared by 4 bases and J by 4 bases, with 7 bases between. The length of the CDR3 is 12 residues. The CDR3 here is CASSVDGYGYTF. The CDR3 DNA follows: TGTGCCAGCAGTGTGGATGGCTATGGCTACACCTTC.

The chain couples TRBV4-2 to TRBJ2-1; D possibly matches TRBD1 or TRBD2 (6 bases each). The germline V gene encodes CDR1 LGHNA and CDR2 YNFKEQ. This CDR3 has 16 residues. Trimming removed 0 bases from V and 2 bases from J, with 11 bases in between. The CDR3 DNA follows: TGTGCCAGCAGCCAAGAAGGGGGGACGGCCTACAATGAGCAGTTCTTC. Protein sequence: CASSQEGGTAYNEQFF.

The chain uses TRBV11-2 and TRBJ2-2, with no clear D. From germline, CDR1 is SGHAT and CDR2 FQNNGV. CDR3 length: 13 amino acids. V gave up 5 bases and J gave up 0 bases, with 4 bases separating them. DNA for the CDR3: TGTGCCAGCAGCCTCACGAACACCGGGGAGCTGTTTTTT. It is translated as CASSLTNTGELFF. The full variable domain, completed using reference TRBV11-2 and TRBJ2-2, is EAGVAQSPRYKIIEKRQSVAFWCNPISGHATLYWYQQILGQGPKLLIQFQNNGVVDDSQLPKDRFSAERLKGVDSTLKIQPAKLEDSAVYLCASSLTNTGELFFGEGSRLTVL.

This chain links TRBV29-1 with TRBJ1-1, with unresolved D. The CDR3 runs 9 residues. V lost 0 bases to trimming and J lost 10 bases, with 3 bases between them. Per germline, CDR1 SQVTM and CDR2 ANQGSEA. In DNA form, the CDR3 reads TGCAGCGTTGAAGAGGGAGCTTTCTTT. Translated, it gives CSVEEGAFF. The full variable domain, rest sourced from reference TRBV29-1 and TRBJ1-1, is SAVISQKPSRDICQRGTSLTIQCQVDSQVTMMFWYRQQPGQSLTLIATANQGSEATYESGFVIDKFPISRPNLTFSTLTVSNMSPEDSSIYLCSVEEGAFFGQGTRLTVV.

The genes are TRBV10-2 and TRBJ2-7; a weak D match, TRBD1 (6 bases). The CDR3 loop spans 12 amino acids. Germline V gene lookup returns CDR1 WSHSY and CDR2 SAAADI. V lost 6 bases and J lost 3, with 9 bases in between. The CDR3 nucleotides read TGCGCCAGCAGATCGGACAGCTACGAGCAGTACGTC. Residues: CASRSDSYEQYV.

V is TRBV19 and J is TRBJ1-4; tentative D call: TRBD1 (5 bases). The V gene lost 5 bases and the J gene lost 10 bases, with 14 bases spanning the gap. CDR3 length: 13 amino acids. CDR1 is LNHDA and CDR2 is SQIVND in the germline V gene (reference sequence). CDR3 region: CASSAGTVAKLFF. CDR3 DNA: TGTGCCAGTAGTGCGGGGACCGTCGCAAAACTGTTTTTT.

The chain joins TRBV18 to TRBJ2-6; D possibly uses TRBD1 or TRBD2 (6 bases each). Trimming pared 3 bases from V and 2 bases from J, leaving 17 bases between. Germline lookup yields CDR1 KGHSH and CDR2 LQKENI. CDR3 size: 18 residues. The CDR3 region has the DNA TGTGCCAGCTCACCTCTACGACAGGAGGGAACTGGGGCCAACGTCCTGACTTTC. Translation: CASSPLRQEGTGANVLTF.

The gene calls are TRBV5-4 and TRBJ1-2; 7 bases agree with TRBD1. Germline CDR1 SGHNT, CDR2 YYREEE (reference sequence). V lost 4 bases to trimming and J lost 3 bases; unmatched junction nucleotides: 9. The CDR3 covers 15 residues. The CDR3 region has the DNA TGTGCCAGCAGCCTCGTAGACAGGGTCTACTATGGCTACACCTTC. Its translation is CASSLVDRVYYGYTF.

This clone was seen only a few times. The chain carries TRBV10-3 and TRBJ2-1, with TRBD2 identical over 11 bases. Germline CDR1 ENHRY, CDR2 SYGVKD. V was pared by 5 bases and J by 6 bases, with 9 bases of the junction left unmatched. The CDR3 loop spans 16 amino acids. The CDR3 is CAISSWASGRSNEQFF. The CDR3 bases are TGTGCCATCAGTTCCTGGGCTAGCGGGAGGTCCAATGAGCAGTTCTTC.

CDR3 coding DNA: TGTGCCAGTAGTGCCCAGGGCCGGAACACTGAAGCTTTCTTT. Amino acids: CASSAQGRNTEAFF. The chain is built from TRBV19 and TRBJ1-1, with D perhaps matching TRBD1 (5 bases). The CDR3 is made up of 14 amino acids. The ends were cut back, 5 bases at V and 1 base at J, with 11 bases in the middle. CDR1 is LNHDA, CDR2 SQIVND, per germline (reference sequence).

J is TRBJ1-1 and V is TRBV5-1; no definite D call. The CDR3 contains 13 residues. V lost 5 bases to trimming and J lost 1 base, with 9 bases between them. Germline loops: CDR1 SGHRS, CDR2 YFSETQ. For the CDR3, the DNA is TGCGCCAGCAGTTCGGACGGGAACACTGAAGCTTTCTTT. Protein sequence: CASSSDGNTEAFF.

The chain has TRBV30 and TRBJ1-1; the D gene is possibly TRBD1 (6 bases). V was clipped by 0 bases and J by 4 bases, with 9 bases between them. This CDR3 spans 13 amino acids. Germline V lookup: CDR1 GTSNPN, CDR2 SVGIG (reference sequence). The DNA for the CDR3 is TGTGCCTGGAGTGTGGAGGGGGGCACTGAAGCTTTCTTT. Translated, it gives CAWSVEGGTEAFF.

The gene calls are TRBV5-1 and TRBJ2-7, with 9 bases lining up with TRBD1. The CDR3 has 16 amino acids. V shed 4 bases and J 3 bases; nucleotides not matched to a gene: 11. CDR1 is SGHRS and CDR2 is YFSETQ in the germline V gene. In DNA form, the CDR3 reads TGCGCCAGCAGCCCGTCTGGCGACAGGGGGGGCTACGAGCAGTACGTC. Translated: CASSPSGDRGGYEQYV.

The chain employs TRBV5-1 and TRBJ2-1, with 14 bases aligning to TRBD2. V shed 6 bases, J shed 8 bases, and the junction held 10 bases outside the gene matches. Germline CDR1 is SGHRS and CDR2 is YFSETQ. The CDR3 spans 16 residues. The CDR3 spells CASTLGTSGSVDEQFF. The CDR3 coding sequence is TGCGCCAGCACCCTCGGGACTAGCGGGAGTGTGGATGAGCAGTTCTTC.

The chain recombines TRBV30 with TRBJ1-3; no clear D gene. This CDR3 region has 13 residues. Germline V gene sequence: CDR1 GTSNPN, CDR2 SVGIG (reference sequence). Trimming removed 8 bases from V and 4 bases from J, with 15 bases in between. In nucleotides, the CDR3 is TGTGCCCGCCAAACCCCGGGGGGAAACACCATATATTTT. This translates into CARQTPGGNTIYF.

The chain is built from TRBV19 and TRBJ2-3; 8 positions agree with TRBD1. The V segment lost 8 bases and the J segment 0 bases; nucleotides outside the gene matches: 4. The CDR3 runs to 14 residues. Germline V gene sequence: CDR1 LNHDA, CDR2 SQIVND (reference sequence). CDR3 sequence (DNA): TGTGCCAGTCGGACAGGGCCTAGCACAGATACGCAGTATTTT. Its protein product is CASRTGPSTDTQYF.

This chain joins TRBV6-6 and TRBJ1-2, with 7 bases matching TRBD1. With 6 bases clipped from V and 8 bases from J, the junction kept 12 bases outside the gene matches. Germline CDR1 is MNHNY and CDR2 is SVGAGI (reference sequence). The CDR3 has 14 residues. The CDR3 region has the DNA TGTGCCAGCAGCCCGAGACAGGGTTCGTTAGGCTACACCTTC. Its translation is CASSPRQGSLGYTF.

CDR3 bases: TGTGCCAGCAGCTTAAGTACGCGATTTAATGAGCAGTTCTTC. Translated: CASSLSTRFNEQFF. V is TRBV7-9 and J is TRBJ2-1, with no clear D. The CDR3 sequence is 14 residues long. Trimming left V 2 bases short and J 7 bases short, with 12 bases between. Germline loops: CDR1 SEHNR, CDR2 FQNEAQ (reference sequence).

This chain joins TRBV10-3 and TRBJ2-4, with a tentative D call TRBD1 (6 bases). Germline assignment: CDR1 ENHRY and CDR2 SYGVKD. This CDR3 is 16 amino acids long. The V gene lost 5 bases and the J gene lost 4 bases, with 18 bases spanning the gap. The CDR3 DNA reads TGTGCCATCAGTTCCTCCCTAACGGGGACAAAAAACATTCAGTACTTC. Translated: CAISSSLTGTKNIQYF.

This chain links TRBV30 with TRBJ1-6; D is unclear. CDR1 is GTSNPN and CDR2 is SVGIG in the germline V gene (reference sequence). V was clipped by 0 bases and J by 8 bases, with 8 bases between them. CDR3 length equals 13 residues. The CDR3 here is CAWSVRPDSPLHF. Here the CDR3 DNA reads TGTGCCTGGAGTGTACGGCCAGATTCACCCCTCCACTTT.

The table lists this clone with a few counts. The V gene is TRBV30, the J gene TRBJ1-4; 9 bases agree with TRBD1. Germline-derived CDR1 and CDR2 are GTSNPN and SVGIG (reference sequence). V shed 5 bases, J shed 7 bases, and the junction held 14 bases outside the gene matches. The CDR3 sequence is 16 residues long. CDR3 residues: CAWRTGTGTRSEKLFF. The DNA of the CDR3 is TGTGCCTGGCGAACCGGGACAGGGACGAGAAGTGAAAAACTGTTTTTT.